This TCR beta chain appears in the sequencing data of a study of persistence of HIV-infected CD4 T cells. Study details: Donors were ART-treated; their CMV- and Gag-responding CD4+ T cells were isolated.

Germline V gene sequence: CDR1 SGHRS, CDR2 YFSETQ. The J segment lost 5 bases and the V segment lost 1 base, leaving 6 bases of the junction unmatched. The CDR3 spans 15 residues. Sequencing used immunoSEQ version 4 in survey mode. The table came from immunoSEQ multiplex PCR; TCRdb's copy has only in-frame clones and leaves some out. The sample lists about 28,000 clones, roughly 80% occurring once. The stimulus was lysate of CMV-infected fibroblasts, around 11 ug/mL. CD40L/CD69 double-negative CD45RO-high memory CD4+ T cells were collected. This clone was detected only once. Its antigen is currently unknown.

Material: CD4+ T cells sorted from PBMCs after roughly 19-hour stimulation, obtained from a patient who received antiretroviral therapy. This clonotype originated in an adult woman with HIV who was CMV-seropositive. The V and J genes are TRBV5-1 and TRBJ1-5, with 7 bases fitting TRBD1. The CDR3 DNA reads TGCGCCAGCAGCTTGATAGGGGGCTTGGATCAGCCCCAGCATTTT. Translated, it gives CASSLIGGLDQPQHF.